This TCR beta chain was sequenced during a study of early T cells in non-severe SARS-CoV-2 infection. Individual cDNA molecules received unique molecular identifiers. MiXCR, run by TCRdb on the 5' RACE reads, gives a single entry per CDR3 protein. The sample lists about 80,000 distinct CDR3 sequences; 6% to 7% were seen once. There are many counts of this clonotype. This clonotype was obtained from an adult who was a healthcare worker with PCR-confirmed SARS-CoV-2 infection or an uninfected control (not recorded which). The sequenced sample was whole blood.

CDR3 protein: CASSLLALSNQPQHF. For the CDR3, the DNA is TGCGCCAGCAGCCTCCTAGCCCTAAGCAATCAGCCCCAGCATTTT. V and J are TRBV4-1 and TRBJ1-5; no clear D gene. V was clipped by 4 bases and J by 1 base, with 11 bases between them. The CDR3 is 15 residues long. Germline CDR1 and CDR2: MGHRA and YSYEKL.